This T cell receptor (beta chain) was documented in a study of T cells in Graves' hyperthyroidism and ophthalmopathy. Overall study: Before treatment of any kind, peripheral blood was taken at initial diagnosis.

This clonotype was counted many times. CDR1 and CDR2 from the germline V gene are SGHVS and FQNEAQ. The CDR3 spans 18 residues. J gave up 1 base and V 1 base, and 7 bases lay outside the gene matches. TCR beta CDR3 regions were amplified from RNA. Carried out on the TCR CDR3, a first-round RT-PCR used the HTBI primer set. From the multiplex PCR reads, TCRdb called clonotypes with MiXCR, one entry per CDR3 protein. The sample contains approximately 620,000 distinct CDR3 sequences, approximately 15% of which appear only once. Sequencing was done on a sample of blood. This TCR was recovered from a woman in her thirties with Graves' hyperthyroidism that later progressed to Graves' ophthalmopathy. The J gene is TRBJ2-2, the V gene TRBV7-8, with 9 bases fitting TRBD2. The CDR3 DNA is TGTGCCAGCAGCTTAGTCCTTAGCGGGAGAAAGAACACCGGGGAGCTGTTTTTT. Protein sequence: CASSLVLSGRKNTGELFF.